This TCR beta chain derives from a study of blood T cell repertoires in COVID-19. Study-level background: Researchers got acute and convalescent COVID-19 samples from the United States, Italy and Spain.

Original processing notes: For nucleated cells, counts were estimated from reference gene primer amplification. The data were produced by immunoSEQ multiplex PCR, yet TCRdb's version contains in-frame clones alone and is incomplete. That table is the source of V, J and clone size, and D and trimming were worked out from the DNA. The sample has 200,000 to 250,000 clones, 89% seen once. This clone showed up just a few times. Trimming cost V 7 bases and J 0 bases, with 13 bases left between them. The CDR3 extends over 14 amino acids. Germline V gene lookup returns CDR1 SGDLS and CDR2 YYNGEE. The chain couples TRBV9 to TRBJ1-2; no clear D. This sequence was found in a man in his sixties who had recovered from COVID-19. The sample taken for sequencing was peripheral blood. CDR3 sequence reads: CASGHSYSNYGYTF. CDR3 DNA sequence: TGTGCCAGCGGTCACAGCTACTCTAACTATGGCTACACCTTC.